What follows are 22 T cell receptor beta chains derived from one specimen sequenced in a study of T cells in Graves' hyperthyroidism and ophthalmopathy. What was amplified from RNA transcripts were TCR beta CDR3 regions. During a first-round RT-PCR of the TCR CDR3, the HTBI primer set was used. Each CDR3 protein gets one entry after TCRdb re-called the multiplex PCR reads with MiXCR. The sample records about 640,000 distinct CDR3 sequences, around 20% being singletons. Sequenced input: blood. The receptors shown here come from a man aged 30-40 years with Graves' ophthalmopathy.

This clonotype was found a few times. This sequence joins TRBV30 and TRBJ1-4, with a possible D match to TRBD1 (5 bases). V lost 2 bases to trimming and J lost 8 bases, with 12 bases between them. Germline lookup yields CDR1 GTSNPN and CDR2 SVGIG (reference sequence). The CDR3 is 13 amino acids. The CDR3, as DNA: TGTGCCTGGAGTCCGGGACCGGGGGAAAAACTGTTTTTT. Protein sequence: CAWSPGPGEKLFF. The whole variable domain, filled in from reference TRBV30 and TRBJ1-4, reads SQTIHQWPATLVQPVGSPLSLECTVEGTSNPNLYWYRQAAGRGLQLLFYSVGIGQISSEVPQNLSASRPQDRQFILSSKKLLLSDSGFYLCAWSPGPGEKLFFGSGTQLSVL.

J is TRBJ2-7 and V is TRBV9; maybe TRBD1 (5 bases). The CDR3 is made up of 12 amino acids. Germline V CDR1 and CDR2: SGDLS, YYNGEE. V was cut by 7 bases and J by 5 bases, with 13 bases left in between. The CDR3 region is CASAAGNHEQYF. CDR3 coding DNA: TGTGCCAGCGCGGCAGGGAACCACGAGCAGTACTTC.

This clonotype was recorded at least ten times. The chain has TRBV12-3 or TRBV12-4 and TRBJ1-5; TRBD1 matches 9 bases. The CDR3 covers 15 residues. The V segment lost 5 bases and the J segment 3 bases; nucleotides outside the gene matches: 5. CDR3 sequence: CASSPQGAANQPQHF. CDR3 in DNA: TGTGCCAGCAGTCCACAGGGGGCGGCCAATCAGCCCCAGCATTTT.

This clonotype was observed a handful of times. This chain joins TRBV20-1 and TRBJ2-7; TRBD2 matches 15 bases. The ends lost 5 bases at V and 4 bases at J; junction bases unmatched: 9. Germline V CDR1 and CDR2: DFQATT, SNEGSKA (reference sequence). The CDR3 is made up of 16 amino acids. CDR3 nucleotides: TGCAGTGCTTGGACTAGCGGGAGGGCCCGTATATACGAGCAGTACTTC. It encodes CSAWTSGRARIYEQYF.

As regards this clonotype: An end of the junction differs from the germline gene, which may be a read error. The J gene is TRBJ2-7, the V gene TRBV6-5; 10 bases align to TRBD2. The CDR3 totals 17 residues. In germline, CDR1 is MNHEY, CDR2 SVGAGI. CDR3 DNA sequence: TGTGCCAGCAGTTACTCGACCCTTAGCGGGAGGTCCTACGAGCAGCACTTC. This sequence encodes CASSYSTLSGRSYEQHF.

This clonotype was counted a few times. DNA for the CDR3: TGCAGCGTTGGGGGGCGTGGGCGGGAGGGGGTTGAGCAGTTCTTC. As protein: CSVGGRGREGVEQFF. V is TRBV29-1 and J is TRBJ2-1, with 9 bases lining up with TRBD2. CDR1 is SQVTM and CDR2 is ANQGSEA in the germline V gene. After removal of 4 bases from V and 9 bases from J, the junction contained 13 bases not matched to a gene. The CDR3 extends over 15 amino acids.

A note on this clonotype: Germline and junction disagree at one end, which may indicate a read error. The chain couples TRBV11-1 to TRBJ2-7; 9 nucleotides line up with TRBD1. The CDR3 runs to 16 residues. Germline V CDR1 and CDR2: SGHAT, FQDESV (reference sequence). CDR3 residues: CASSPLRDRVTGEQYF. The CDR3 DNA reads TGCGCCAGCAGCCCCCTCCGGGACAGGGTGACGGGTGAGCAGTACTTC. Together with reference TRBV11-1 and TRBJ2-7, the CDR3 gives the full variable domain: EAEVAQSPRYKITEKSQAVAFWCDPISGHATLYWYRQILGQGPELLVQFQDESVVDDSQLPKDRFSAERLKGVDSTLKIQPAELGDSAMYLCASSPLRDRVTGEQYFGPGTRLTVT.

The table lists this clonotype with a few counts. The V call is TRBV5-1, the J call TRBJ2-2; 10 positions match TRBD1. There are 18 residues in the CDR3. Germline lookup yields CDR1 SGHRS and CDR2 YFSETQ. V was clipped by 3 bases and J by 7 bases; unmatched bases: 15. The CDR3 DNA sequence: TGCGCCAGCAGCTACGTTACTCCGGGACAGGGGTTTGGCGGGGAGCTGTTTTTT. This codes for CASSYVTPGQGFGGELFF.

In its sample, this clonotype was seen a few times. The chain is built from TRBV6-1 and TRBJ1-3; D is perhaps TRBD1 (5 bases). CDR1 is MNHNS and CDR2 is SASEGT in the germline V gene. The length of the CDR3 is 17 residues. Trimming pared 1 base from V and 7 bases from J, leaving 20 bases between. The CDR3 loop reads CASSEVPAGANINTIYF. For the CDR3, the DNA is TGTGCCAGCAGTGAAGTCCCTGCCGGGGCCAACATTAACACCATATATTTT.

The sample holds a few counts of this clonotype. The CDR3 region is CASSQELAKYYEQYF. The CDR3 DNA sequence: TGCGCCAGCAGCCAAGAACTAGCGAAATACTACGAGCAGTACTTC. The V and J genes are TRBV4-1 and TRBJ2-7, with TRBD2 matching 7 bases. CDR1 MGHRA and CDR2 YSYEKL come from the germline V gene. This CDR3 comprises 15 residues. V was clipped by 0 bases and J by 3 bases; unmatched bases: 5.

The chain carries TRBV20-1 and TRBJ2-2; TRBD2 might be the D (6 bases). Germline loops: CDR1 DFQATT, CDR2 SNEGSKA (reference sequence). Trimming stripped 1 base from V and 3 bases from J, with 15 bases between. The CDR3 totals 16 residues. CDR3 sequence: CSARAHLARYTGELFF. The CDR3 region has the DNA TGCAGTGCTAGAGCTCACCTAGCGCGTTACACCGGGGAGCTGTTTTTT.

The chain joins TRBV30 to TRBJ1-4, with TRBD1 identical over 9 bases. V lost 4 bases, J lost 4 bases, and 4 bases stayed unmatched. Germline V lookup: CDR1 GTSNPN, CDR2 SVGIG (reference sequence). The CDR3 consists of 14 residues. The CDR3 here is CAWKGQGRNEKLFF. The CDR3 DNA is TGTGCCTGGAAGGGACAGGGACGTAATGAAAAACTGTTTTTT.

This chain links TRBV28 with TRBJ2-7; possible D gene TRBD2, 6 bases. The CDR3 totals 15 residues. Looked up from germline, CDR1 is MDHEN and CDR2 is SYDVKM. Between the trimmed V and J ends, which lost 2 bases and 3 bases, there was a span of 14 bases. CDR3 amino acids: CASSLAGSGGYEQYF. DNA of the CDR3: TGTGCCAGCAGTTTAGCGGGGTCAGGAGGCTACGAGCAGTACTTC.

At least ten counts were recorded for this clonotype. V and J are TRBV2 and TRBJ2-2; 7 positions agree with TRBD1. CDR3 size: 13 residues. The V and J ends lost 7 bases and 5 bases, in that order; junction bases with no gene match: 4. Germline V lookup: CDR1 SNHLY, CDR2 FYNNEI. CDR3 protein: CASIRGLTGELFF. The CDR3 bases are TGTGCCAGCATAAGGGGGCTAACCGGGGAGCTGTTTTTT.

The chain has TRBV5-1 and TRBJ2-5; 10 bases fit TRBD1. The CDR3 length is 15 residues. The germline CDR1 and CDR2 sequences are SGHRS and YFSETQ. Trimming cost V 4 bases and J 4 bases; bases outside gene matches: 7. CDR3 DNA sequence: TGCGCCAGCAGCAAAGGGACAGGGGTTTCAGAGACCCAGTACTTC. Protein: CASSKGTGVSETQYF.

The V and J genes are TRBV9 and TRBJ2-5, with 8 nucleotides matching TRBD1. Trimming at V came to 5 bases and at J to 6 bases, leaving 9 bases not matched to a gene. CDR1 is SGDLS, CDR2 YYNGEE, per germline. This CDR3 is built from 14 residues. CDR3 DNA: TGTGCCAGCAGATCCTCTCAGGGGGCGAAGACCCAGTACTTC. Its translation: CASRSSQGAKTQYF.

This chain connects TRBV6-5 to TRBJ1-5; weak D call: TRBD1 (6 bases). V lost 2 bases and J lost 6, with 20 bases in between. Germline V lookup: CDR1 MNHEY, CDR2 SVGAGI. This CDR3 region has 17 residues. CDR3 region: CASSYGDPGEKSQPQHF. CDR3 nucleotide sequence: TGTGCCAGCAGTTACGGGGATCCAGGGGAGAAAAGTCAGCCCCAGCATTTT.

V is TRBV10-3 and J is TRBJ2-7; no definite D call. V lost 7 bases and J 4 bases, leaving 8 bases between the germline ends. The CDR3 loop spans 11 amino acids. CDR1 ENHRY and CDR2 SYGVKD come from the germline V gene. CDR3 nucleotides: TGTGCCATCACTATTGTGTACGAGCAGTACTTC. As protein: CAITIVYEQYF.

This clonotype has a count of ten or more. The CDR3 loop reads CASRGTGAYEQYF. The CDR3, as DNA: TGTGCCAGCAGGGGGACAGGTGCCTACGAGCAGTACTTC. V is TRBV2 and J is TRBJ2-7, with TRBD1 matching 8 bases. CDR3 length: 13 residues. Germline trimming cut 6 bases from V and 2 bases from J; bases unmatched to any gene: 3. Germline values: CDR1 SNHLY, CDR2 FYNNEI.

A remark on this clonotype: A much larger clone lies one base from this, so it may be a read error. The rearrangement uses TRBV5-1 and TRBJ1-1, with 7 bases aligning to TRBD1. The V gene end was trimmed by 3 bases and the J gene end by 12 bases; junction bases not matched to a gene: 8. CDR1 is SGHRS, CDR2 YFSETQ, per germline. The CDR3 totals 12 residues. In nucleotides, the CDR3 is TGCGCCAGCAGCTACGGAACAGGGGCCACTTTCTTT. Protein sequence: CASSYGTGATFF. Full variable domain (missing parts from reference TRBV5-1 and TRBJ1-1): KAGVTQTPRYLIKTRGQQVTLSCSPISGHRSVSWYQQTPGQGLQFLFEYFSETQRNKGNFPGRFSGRQFSNSRSEMNVSTLELGDSALYLCASSYGTGATFFGQGTRLTVV.

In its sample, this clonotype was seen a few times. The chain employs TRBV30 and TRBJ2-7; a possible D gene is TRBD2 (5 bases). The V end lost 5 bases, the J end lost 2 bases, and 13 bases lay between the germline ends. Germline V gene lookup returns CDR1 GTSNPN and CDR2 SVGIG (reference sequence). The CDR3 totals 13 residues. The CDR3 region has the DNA TGTGCCTGGGAAAATCCCGGGGCCTACGAGCAGTACTTC. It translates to CAWENPGAYEQYF.

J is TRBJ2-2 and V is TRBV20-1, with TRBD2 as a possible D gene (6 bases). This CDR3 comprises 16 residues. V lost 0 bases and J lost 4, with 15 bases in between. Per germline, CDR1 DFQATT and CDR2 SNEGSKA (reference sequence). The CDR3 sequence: CSARDGGGVRTGELFF. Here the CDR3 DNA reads TGCAGTGCTAGAGATGGAGGCGGGGTGCGCACCGGGGAGCTGTTTTTT.